This T cell receptor (beta chain) is from a study of immune evolution from preneoplasia to lung adenocarcinoma. This clone has just one count. Method: immunoSEQ multiplex PCR; TCRdb's copy keeps in-frame clones and lacks some. The sample lists roughly 7,800 clones, about 80% seen once, with around 3% in the top ten. The CDR3 sequence is 15 residues long. Germline loops: CDR1 MNHNS, CDR2 SASEGT. Trimming pared 4 bases from V and 6 bases from J, leaving 15 bases between. The sequencing input was FFPE minimally invasive lung adenocarcinoma tissue. The genes are TRBV6-1 and TRBJ1-4; tentatively, D is TRBD1 (5 bases). The TCR was taken from a person aged 70 to 85 with lung adenocarcinoma. For the CDR3, the DNA is TGTGCCAGCAGTGTCAGTTGGGGGGTCGATGAAAAACTGTTTTTT. This sequence encodes CASSVSWGVDEKLFF.